Below are 28 T cell receptor beta chains sequenced from a single sample in a study of blood T cell repertoires in COVID-19. TCRdb's table, derived via immunoSEQ multiplex PCR, lists solely in-frame clones and lacks some. The table lists some 130,000 clones, roughly 90% of them singletons. Sequenced sample: peripheral blood. These receptors were taken from a man aged 60 to 69 with COVID-19, enrolled during active disease.

The chain couples TRBV6-6 to TRBJ1-2; 9 bases map to TRBD1. This CDR3 spans 15 amino acids. V trimming: 5 bases; J trimming: 7 bases; junction bases outside the gene matches: 11. CDR1 MNHNY and CDR2 SVGAGI come from the germline V gene (reference sequence). The CDR3 loop is CASSRLTGGASGYTF. CDR3 bases: TGTGCCAGCAGTAGGCTGACAGGGGGGGCGTCTGGCTACACCTTC.

J is TRBJ1-1 and V is TRBV7-2, with 7 bases aligning to TRBD1. Germline CDR1 and CDR2: SGHTA and FQGNSA. Trimming removed 4 bases from V and 5 bases from J; junction bases left unmatched: 10. This CDR3 contains 15 residues. The CDR3 DNA is TGTGCCAGCAGCTCAGAGACAGGGAAAGGGACTGAAGCTTTCTTT. This translates into CASSSETGKGTEAFF.

The rearrangement uses TRBV30 and TRBJ1-3, with 8 bases fitting TRBD1. With V trimmed by 2 bases and J by 0 bases, 3 bases remained unmatched. Per germline, CDR1 GTSNPN and CDR2 SVGIG (reference sequence). CDR3 length: 15 amino acids. CDR3 coding DNA: TGTGCCTGGAGTTTAACAGGGGGCTCTGGAAACACCATATATTTT. It encodes CAWSLTGGSGNTIYF.

The genes are TRBV11-3 and TRBJ2-5; D call uncertain. The CDR3 is 13 residues long. Trimming cost V 5 bases and J 1 base, with 8 bases left between them. Germline CDR1 SGHNT, CDR2 YENEEA. The DNA of the CDR3 is TGTGCCAGCAGCCGGTCCCTCCAAGAGACCCAGTACTTC. It specifies CASSRSLQETQYF.

V gene TRBV18 combines with J gene TRBJ2-5, with 8 bases that match TRBD1. Germline V gene lookup returns CDR1 KGHSH and CDR2 LQKENI. The length of the CDR3 is 15 residues. With 2 bases clipped from V and 5 bases from J, the junction kept 7 bases outside the gene matches. The CDR3 DNA reads as TGTGCCAGCTCACCAAGACAGGGGCGAACGGAGACCCAGTACTTC. Amino acids: CASSPRQGRTETQYF.

The chain couples TRBV7-3 to TRBJ2-3, with TRBD1 matching over 8 bases. V was clipped by 5 bases and J by 1 base; unmatched bases: 5. CDR3 length equals 15 residues. Looked up from germline, CDR1 is SGHTA and CDR2 is FQGTGA. The CDR3 nucleotides read TGTGCCAGCAGCCCAGGGGGCGGGGGCACAGATACGCAGTATTTT. It specifies CASSPGGGGTDTQYF. The full variable domain, in which reference TRBV7-3 and TRBJ2-3 provide the parts outside the CDR3, is GAGVSQTPSNKVTEKGKYVELRCDPISGHTALYWYRQSLGQGPEFLIYFQGTGAADDSGLPNDRFFAVRPEGSVSTLKIQRTERGDSAVYLCASSPGGGGTDTQYFGPGTRLTVL.

CDR3 nucleotides: TGTGCCAGCAGAGGACAGGTTAATTCACCCCTCCACTTT. Amino acids: CASRGQVNSPLHF. The chain links TRBV6-6 to TRBJ1-6, with TRBD1 identical over 7 bases. The V and J ends lost 6 bases and 6 bases, in that order; junction bases with no gene match: 2. The V gene's germline CDR1 is MNHNY and CDR2 SVGAGI (reference sequence). CDR3 length: 13 amino acids.

This chain links TRBV7-9 with TRBJ2-1; 7 bases agree with TRBD2. V gave up 5 bases and J gave up 4 bases; unmatched junction bases: 8. The CDR3 runs 15 residues. Germline V lookup: CDR1 SEHNR, CDR2 FQNEAQ (reference sequence). The CDR3: CASSLGLAAYNEQFF. The CDR3 nucleotides are TGTGCCAGCAGCCTCGGGCTAGCGGCGTACAATGAGCAGTTCTTC.

This clone was picked up one time. This chain uses TRBV12-5 with TRBJ1-1, with 8 bases lining up with TRBD1. The CDR3 runs to 18 residues. Germline values: CDR1 LGHNT, CDR2 FRNRAP. With 2 bases clipped from V and 0 bases from J, the junction kept 11 bases outside the gene matches. CDR3 amino acids: CASGLPTPGQGMNTEAFF. CDR3 DNA sequence: TGTGCTAGTGGTTTGCCGACTCCCGGACAGGGAATGAACACTGAAGCTTTCTTT.

The V call is TRBV21-1, the J call TRBJ2-7; TRBD1, the table's D call, lacks a check against the DNA. TRBV21-1 is noted as a pseudogene. The length of the CDR3 is 16 residues. The CDR3 DNA sequence: TGTGCCAGCAGCAAAAGTACAGCCCTTAGCTCCTACGAGCAGTACTTC. It encodes CASSKSTALSSYEQYF.

The chain uses TRBV12-3 or TRBV12-4 and TRBJ2-7; TRBD1 might be the D (5 bases). V shed 6 bases and J shed 5 bases, with 11 bases lying between them. The CDR3 is made up of 12 amino acids. CDR3 protein: CASSPRRDEQYF. The CDR3 DNA follows: TGTGCCAGCAGCCCCCGCAGGGACGAGCAGTACTTC.

V gene TRBV5-1 combines with J gene TRBJ2-2, with D possibly matching TRBD1 (5 bases). In germline, CDR1 is SGHRS, CDR2 YFSETQ. CDR3 size: 14 residues. Trimming left V 4 bases short and J 4 bases short, with 11 bases between. CDR3 region: CASSPRQSTGELFF. DNA for the CDR3: TGCGCCAGCAGCCCAAGACAGAGCACCGGGGAGCTGTTTTTT.

The rearrangement uses TRBV7-3 and TRBJ2-3; weak D call: TRBD2 (6 bases). CDR1 and CDR2 from the germline V gene are SGHTA and FQGTGA. Trimming shortened V by 2 bases and J by 4 bases, and 13 bases separated the two germline ends. The CDR3 sequence is 15 residues long. The CDR3 bases are TGTGCCAGCAGCTTAGGACTACGATTACCAGATACGCAGTATTTT. It specifies CASSLGLRLPDTQYF. Full variable domain (missing parts from reference TRBV7-3 and TRBJ2-3): GAGVSQTPSNKVTEKGKYVELRCDPISGHTALYWYRQSLGQGPEFLIYFQGTGAADDSGLPNDRFFAVRPEGSVSTLKIQRTERGDSAVYLCASSLGLRLPDTQYFGPGTRLTVL.

The V gene is TRBV11-2, the J gene TRBJ1-4, with D possibly matching TRBD1 (6 bases). This CDR3 has 13 residues. The germline V gene has CDR1 SGHAT and CDR2 FQNNGV. Trimming stripped 5 bases from V and 5 bases from J, with 9 bases between. The CDR3 region has the DNA TGTGCCAGCAGCCGTGGACAGAATGAAAAACTGTTTTTT. Translation gives CASSRGQNEKLFF.

This clone was counted only a few times. The chain links TRBV29-1 to TRBJ2-1; 7 bases are a match to TRBD2. CDR1 SQVTM and CDR2 ANQGSEA come from the germline V gene. V was clipped by 5 bases and J by 0 bases; unmatched bases: 4. The CDR3 spans 14 residues. The CDR3 region has the DNA TGCAGCGTTTTAACTAGCGACTCCTACAATGAGCAGTTCTTC. The encoded protein is CSVLTSDSYNEQFF.

V usage is TRBV9 and J usage is TRBJ2-1; perhaps TRBD2 as D (6 bases). Germline CDR1 is SGDLS and CDR2 is YYNGEE. The CDR3 sequence is 16 residues long. V lost 4 bases, J lost 4 bases, and 18 bases lay in between. The CDR3 sequence is CASSPRGDGGYNEQFF. As DNA, the CDR3 is TGTGCCAGCAGCCCCCGGGGTGACGGGGGTTACAATGAGCAGTTCTTC.

The rearrangement links TRBV18 to TRBJ1-1, with D possibly TRBD1 on 5 matching bases. V was pared by 5 bases and J by 1 base, with 20 bases between. The CDR3 consists of 17 residues. Germline V gene lookup returns CDR1 KGHSH and CDR2 LQKENI. In nucleotides, the CDR3 is TGTGCCAGCTCAGCCGTGGGAGGGACCGCTACGAACACTGAAGCTTTCTTT. Its translation is CASSAVGGTATNTEAFF. Complete variable domain (other parts from reference TRBV18 and TRBJ1-1): NAGVMQNPRHLVRRRGQEARLRCSPMKGHSHVYWYRQLPEEGLKFMVYLQKENIIDESGMPKERFSAEFPKEGPSILRIQQVVRGDSAAYFCASSAVGGTATNTEAFFGQGTRLTVV.

The chain recombines TRBV9 with TRBJ2-1, with a possible D match to TRBD2 (5 bases). The germline V gene encodes CDR1 SGDLS and CDR2 YYNGEE. The CDR3 runs to 14 residues. The V end lost 0 bases, the J end lost 3 bases, and 7 bases lay between the germline ends. The CDR3, as DNA: TGTGCCAGCAGCGTAGAAGCGGTCTACAATGAGCAGTTCTTC. Amino acid sequence: CASSVEAVYNEQFF.

This clone appeared once. This chain's CDR3 is CASSQAGTGGRYGYTF. Here the CDR3 DNA reads TGTGCCAGCAGCCAAGCGGGGACAGGGGGCCGGTATGGCTACACCTTC. This chain uses TRBV3-1 (or the pseudogene TRBV3-2) with TRBJ1-2; TRBD1 matches at 12 bases. CDR3 size: 16 residues. CDR1 is LGHDT, CDR2 YNNKEL, per germline (reference sequence). J gave up 5 bases and V 1 base, and 5 bases lay outside the gene matches.

In nucleotides, the CDR3 is TGTGCCAGCAGCAAGAAGGACAGGGGAGGCAATCAGCCCCAGCATTTT. Its protein product is CASSKKDRGGNQPQHF. This chain connects TRBV21-1 to TRBJ1-5; TRBD1 reflects the table's D call only, with no check against the DNA. TRBV21-1 is a pseudogene locus. This CDR3 comprises 16 residues.

The sample holds one count of this clone. As DNA, the CDR3 is TGTGCCAGCAGCCTTACAGGGATGGACTACGAGCAGTACTTC. Translating it yields CASSLTGMDYEQYF. The gene calls are TRBV7-2 and TRBJ2-7, with TRBD1 as a possible D gene (6 bases). V dropped 5 bases and J dropped 3 bases, with 14 bases sitting between them. The CDR3 covers 14 residues. CDR1 is SGHTA, CDR2 FQGNSA, per germline.

This clone has a single count. The chain has TRBV5-4 and TRBJ2-6; weak D call: TRBD2 (5 bases). The CDR3 runs to 18 residues. CDR1 is SGHNT and CDR2 is YYREEE in the germline V gene (reference sequence). The V gene lost 4 bases and the J gene lost 1 base, with 18 bases spanning the gap. The CDR3 DNA reads TGTGCCAGCAGCGATGCTGATCGGGGAGCTTCTGGGGCCAACGTCCTGACTTTC. It yields the protein CASSDADRGASGANVLTF.

The chain joins TRBV6-6 to TRBJ2-3; 15 bases are a match to TRBD2. This CDR3 has 18 amino acids. CDR1 and CDR2 from the germline V gene are MNHNY and SVGAGI (reference sequence). J gave up 5 bases and V 5 bases, and 11 bases lay outside the gene matches. CDR3 residues: CASSHGTSGGPHEDTQYF. CDR3 nucleotides: TGTGCCAGCAGTCACGGGACTAGCGGGGGGCCGCACGAAGATACGCAGTATTTT.

The rearrangement joins TRBV29-1 to TRBJ1-2, with 7 bases lining up with TRBD1. Trimming cost V 0 bases and J 4 bases; bases outside gene matches: 8. Germline V gene sequence: CDR1 SQVTM, CDR2 ANQGSEA. This CDR3 is 15 amino acids long. This chain's CDR3 is CSVEDRQGDRYGYTF. The CDR3 coding sequence is TGCAGCGTTGAAGATCGACAGGGTGACCGCTATGGCTACACCTTC.

The gene calls are TRBV16 and TRBJ2-7, with D unclear. The CDR3 sequence is 14 residues long. The germline gives CDR1 KGHSY, CDR2 FQNENV. V was shortened by 4 bases and J by 2 bases, with 12 bases between the two germline ends. CDR3: CASSPLSVTYEQYF. The CDR3 coding sequence is TGTGCCAGCAGCCCCCTCTCAGTTACCTACGAGCAGTACTTC.

The genes are TRBV5-6 and TRBJ1-2; D perhaps matches TRBD1 (6 bases). From germline, CDR1 is SGHDT and CDR2 YYEEEE. V was clipped by 2 bases and J by 1 base, with 9 bases between them. This CDR3 contains 14 residues. The CDR3 sequence: CASSLPRGNYGYTF. In DNA form, the CDR3 reads TGTGCCAGCAGCTTACCCAGGGGTAACTATGGCTACACCTTC.

The rearrangement links TRBV6-4 to TRBJ2-5; 14 bases agree with TRBD2. In germline, CDR1 is MRHNA, CDR2 SNTAGT. V was pared by 6 bases and J by 7 bases, with 7 bases of the junction left unmatched. The CDR3 length is 15 residues. The CDR3, as DNA: TGTGCCAGCAGCCCGACTAGCGGGGGGGCCGGGACCCAGTACTTC. As protein: CASSPTSGGAGTQYF.

The V gene is TRBV7-6, the J gene TRBJ1-1; TRBD1 might be the D (6 bases). The germline V gene has CDR1 SGHVS and CDR2 FNYEAQ. This CDR3 is 16 amino acids long. V lost 1 base, J lost 5 bases, and 17 bases lay in between. The CDR3 sequence is CASSLESHRAATEAFF. The CDR3 coding sequence is TGTGCCAGCAGCTTAGAATCCCACAGGGCTGCAACTGAAGCTTTCTTT.